The TCR beta chain described here comes from a study of blood T cell repertoires in COVID-19. The overall study: The samples span acute and convalescent COVID-19 from the United States, Italy and Spain.

Assay: immunoSEQ multiplex PCR; the TCRdb copy retains only in-frame clones and omits some. The sample has around 300,000 clones; about 93% are singletons. With 5 bases removed from V and 2 bases from J, the gap between germline ends came to 6 bases. The CDR3 length is 13 residues. Looked up from germline, CDR1 is MNHEY and CDR2 is SVGEGT. The receptor comes from a woman under 40 with COVID-19, enrolled during active disease. The chain uses TRBV6-2 or TRBV6-3 and TRBJ2-2; D gene uncertain. The sample consisted of peripheral blood. CDR3 sequence: CASSLVNTGELFF. The CDR3 DNA follows: TGTGCCAGCAGTCTAGTTAACACCGGGGAGCTGTTTTTT.